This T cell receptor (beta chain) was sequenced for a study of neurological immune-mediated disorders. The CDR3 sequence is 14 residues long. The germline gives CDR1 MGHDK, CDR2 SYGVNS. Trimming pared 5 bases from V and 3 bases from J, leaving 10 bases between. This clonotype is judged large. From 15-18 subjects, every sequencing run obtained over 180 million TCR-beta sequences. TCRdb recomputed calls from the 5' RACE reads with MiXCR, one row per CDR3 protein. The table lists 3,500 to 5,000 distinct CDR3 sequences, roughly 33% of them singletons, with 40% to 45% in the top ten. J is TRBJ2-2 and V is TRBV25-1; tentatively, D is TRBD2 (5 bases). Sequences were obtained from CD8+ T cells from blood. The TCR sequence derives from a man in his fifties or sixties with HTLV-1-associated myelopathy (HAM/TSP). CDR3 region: CASSPTADTGELFF. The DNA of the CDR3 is TGTGCCAGCAGTCCAACAGCGGACACCGGGGAGCTGTTTTTT.